This is a list of T cell receptor beta chains from one sample in a study of cytotoxic CD8 clonotypes in ibrutinib-treated CLL. TCRdb keeps only in-frame clones here, not all; method: immunoSEQ multiplex PCR. The profile shows approximately 350,000 clones, roughly two thirds of them singletons. The specimen comprised PBMCs, sampled after 36 months of ibrutinib treatment. The receptors were sampled from a human donor with chronic lymphocytic leukemia. Both conserved end residues are part of each CDR3. The order of the fields is CDR3 protein, CDR3 DNA, D gene, clone size, J gene, V gene. A D gene is named only where the DNA matches it firmly. Clone sizes are given selectively: once, few, many, or a class where the clone is expanded.

CDR3aa: CASSPPSSGTQYF
CDR3nt: TGTGCCAGCAGCCCCCCCTCCTCCGGGACCCAGTACTTC
d_gene: .
abundance: .
j_gene: TRBJ2-5
v_gene: TRBV7-2

CDR3aa: CASSHTGRQGYTDTQYF
CDR3nt: TGCGCCAGCAGCCACACCGGCCGGCAGGGTTACACAGATACGCAGTATTTT
d_gene: .
abundance: .
j_gene: TRBJ2-3
v_gene: TRBV4-1

CDR3aa: CASSSLAGGLRGETQYF
CDR3nt: TGTGCCAGCAGTTCACTAGCGGGAGGGCTTCGTGGAGAGACCCAGTACTTC
d_gene: TRBD2
abundance: few
j_gene: TRBJ2-5
v_gene: TRBV27

CDR3aa: CASSFDRGPRETQYF
CDR3nt: TGTGCCAGCAGCTTCGATAGGGGGCCACGGGAGACCCAGTACTTC
d_gene: TRBD1
abundance: .
j_gene: TRBJ2-5
v_gene: TRBV11-2

CDR3aa: CASSQINSGTEAFF
CDR3nt: TGTGCCAGCAGCCAAATTAACAGCGGCACTGAAGCTTTCTTT
d_gene: .
abundance: .
j_gene: TRBJ1-1
v_gene: TRBV7-9

CDR3aa: CASGWSHTYEQYF
CDR3nt: TGTGCCAGCGGCTGGAGCCATACCTACGAGCAGTACTTC
d_gene: .
abundance: .
j_gene: TRBJ2-7
v_gene: TRBV27

CDR3aa: CASVDSYRTDTQYF
CDR3nt: TGTGCCAGTGTGGACAGTTATCGTACAGATACGCAGTATTTT
d_gene: .
abundance: .
j_gene: TRBJ2-3
v_gene: TRBV19

CDR3aa: CADPRGDTQYF
CDR3nt: TGTGCAGACCCTCGAGGGGATACGCAGTATTTT
d_gene: .
abundance: .
j_gene: TRBJ2-3
v_gene: TRBV6-5

CDR3aa: CASSESQGGGRTDTQYF
CDR3nt: TGTGCCAGCAGTGAATCCCAGGGGGGCGGGCGCACAGATACGCAGTATTTT
d_gene: .
abundance: .
j_gene: TRBJ2-3
v_gene: TRBV6-1

CDR3aa: CATSGQDGLWGYTF
CDR3nt: TGTGCCACCAGCGGACAAGACGGACTATGGGGCTACACCTTC
d_gene: .
abundance: few
j_gene: TRBJ1-2
v_gene: TRBV15

CDR3aa: CASSLGLAGETQYF
CDR3nt: TGTGCCAGCAGCTTAGGACTAGCGGGGGAGACCCAGTACTTC
d_gene: TRBD2
abundance: .
j_gene: TRBJ2-5
v_gene: TRBV7-2

CDR3aa: CASSPWSPDNEQFF
CDR3nt: TGTGCCAGCTCACCTTGGAGTCCGGATAACGAGCAGTTCTTC
d_gene: .
abundance: .
j_gene: TRBJ2-1
v_gene: TRBV7-2

CDR3aa: CATSRDRSSGGNEQFF
CDR3nt: TGTGCCACCAGCAGAGATAGGTCTAGCGGGGGGAATGAGCAGTTCTTC
d_gene: TRBD2
abundance: .
j_gene: TRBJ2-1
v_gene: TRBV15

CDR3aa: CASSPGRPTDTQYF
CDR3nt: TGCGCCAGCAGCCCGGGACGGCCCACAGATACGCAGTATTTT
d_gene: .
abundance: .
j_gene: TRBJ2-3
v_gene: TRBV5-1

CDR3aa: CASSPWVQGVYNEQFF
CDR3nt: TGTGCCAGCAGCCCGTGGGTGCAGGGGGTATACAATGAGCAGTTCTTC
d_gene: TRBD1
abundance: .
j_gene: TRBJ2-1
v_gene: TRBV9